This T cell receptor (beta chain) derives from a study of blood T cell repertoires in COVID-19. Study at large: Before being deemed recovered, Cohort 3 donors had two negative PCRs, clearance, or symptom resolution. In each case, the material was cDNA or gDNA derived from T cells, B-cell-depleted T cells, or PBMCs.

V shed 1 base and J shed 1 base, with 13 bases lying between them. CDR1 and CDR2 from the germline V gene are LNHDA and SQIVND (reference sequence). This CDR3 has 17 residues. Assay: immunoSEQ multiplex PCR; the TCRdb copy retains only in-frame clones and omits some. The table shows roughly 150,000 clones, with 79% occurring only once. Participants' own reports of clinical history determined their cohort assignment. This receptor was identified in a woman in her 70s in a cohort exposed to, infected with or recovered from COVID-19 (not recorded which). The chain employs TRBV19 and TRBJ2-2; D is perhaps TRBD1 (6 bases). The sequencing sample was made of PBMCs or T cells enriched from blood (not recorded which). The CDR3 nucleotides read TGTGCCAGTAGTATAGGTGTGTCGACAGGGAACACCGGGGAGCTGTTTTTT. The encoded protein is CASSIGVSTGNTGELFF.